One sample yielded the 28 T cell receptor beta chains listed below, sequenced in a study of T cell responses to AZD1222 COVID-19 vaccine. The repertoire was sequenced with immunoSEQ multiplex PCR; TCRdb's copy has only in-frame clones and lacks some. The sample contains 80,000 to 95,000 clones, around nine tenths of which appear only once. The sequencing here drew on peripheral blood, taken on day 0 of MenACWY control vaccination. These receptors all stem from an adult in good health.

V and J are TRBV2 and TRBJ2-1; D is perhaps TRBD2 (5 bases). The ends were cut back, 4 bases at V and 4 bases at J, with 26 bases in the middle. CDR3 length: 19 residues. The germline V gene has CDR1 SNHLY and CDR2 FYNNEI. The CDR3 nucleotides are TGTGCCAGCAGTGTACCAAACCTAGCATCCGTCGGGTTTTACAATGAGCAGTTCTTC. It encodes CASSVPNLASVGFYNEQFF.

The V gene is TRBV27, the J gene TRBJ2-3; 8 positions match TRBD2. Germline values: CDR1 MNHEY, CDR2 SMNVEV (reference sequence). V dropped 3 bases and J dropped 2; count of bases not matched to a gene: 4. The CDR3 contains 15 residues. CDR3 region: CASSFGSGATDTQYF. Here the CDR3 DNA reads TGTGCCAGCAGTTTTGGTAGCGGGGCCACAGATACGCAGTATTTT.

J is TRBJ2-1 and V is TRBV24-1, with TRBD1 identical over 12 bases. From germline, CDR1 is KGHDR and CDR2 SFDVKD. The CDR3 has 16 amino acids. V gave up 9 bases and J gave up 1 base; unmatched junction bases: 6. CDR3 in amino acids: CATQGTGGESYNEQFF. The CDR3, as DNA: TGTGCCACCCAGGGGACAGGGGGCGAATCCTACAATGAGCAGTTCTTC.

V and J are TRBV7-3 and TRBJ1-5; D remains unclear. V lost 5 bases and J lost 0, with 5 bases in between. This CDR3 contains 13 residues. Germline V CDR1 and CDR2: SGHTA, FQGTGA. The CDR3 loop is CASSLNSNQPQHF. The CDR3 coding sequence is TGTGCCAGCAGCCTAAATAGCAATCAGCCCCAGCATTTT.

This clone was seen a single time. The chain is built from TRBV20-1 and TRBJ1-6; unclear D gene. Germline CDR1 is DFQATT and CDR2 is SNEGSKA (reference sequence). V was pared by 3 bases and J by 5 bases, with 11 bases between. The CDR3 length is 14 residues. CDR3 nucleotides: TGCAGTGCTAGTCTAGGGCCAAATAATTCACCCCTCCACTTT. This codes for CSASLGPNNSPLHF.

The CDR3 bases are TGTGCCAGCAGTTCGACCTCCTACAATGAGCAGTTCTTC. Amino acids: CASSSTSYNEQFF. The rearrangement links TRBV6-5 to TRBJ2-1; D not certain. From germline, CDR1 is MNHEY and CDR2 SVGAGI. The CDR3 extends over 13 amino acids. V was clipped by 4 bases and J by 0 bases, with 4 bases between them.

This chain connects TRBV19 to TRBJ2-6, with unresolved D. Germline CDR1 and CDR2: LNHDA and SQIVND (reference sequence). Trimming removed 2 bases from V and 2 bases from J, with 7 bases in between. The CDR3 is 15 amino acids. In DNA form, the CDR3 reads TGTGCCAGTAGTATACTGACAACTGGGGCCAACGTCCTGACTTTC. Protein sequence: CASSILTTGANVLTF.

V is TRBV20-1 and J is TRBJ2-7; D gene unclear. The CDR3 extends over 13 amino acids. Trimming shortened V by 3 bases and J by 5 bases, and 14 bases separated the two germline ends. Germline assignment: CDR1 DFQATT and CDR2 SNEGSKA (reference sequence). CDR3 loop: CSASRILINEQYF. The CDR3 DNA sequence: TGCAGTGCTAGTCGAATTCTTATCAACGAGCAGTACTTC.

CDR3 amino acids: CASSVSGGDGSPLHF. The CDR3 nucleotides read TGTGCCAGCAGCGTTTCAGGGGGCGATGGTTCACCCCTCCACTTT. The rearrangement joins TRBV9 to TRBJ1-6, with TRBD1 matching over 8 bases. The germline CDR1 and CDR2 sequences are SGDLS and YYNGEE. After removal of 2 bases from V and 9 bases from J, the junction contained 7 bases not matched to a gene. The CDR3 has 15 amino acids.

This sequence joins TRBV7-9 and TRBJ2-7; 9 bases agree with TRBD1. This CDR3 spans 14 amino acids. The ends lost 10 bases at V and 4 bases at J; junction bases unmatched: 11. Germline CDR1 reads SEHNR; CDR2 reads FQNEAQ (reference sequence). The CDR3 reads CATRDRDRAYEQYF. The CDR3 nucleotides are TGTGCCACCCGCGACCGGGACAGGGCATACGAGCAGTACTTC.

This clone was detected only once. The chain uses TRBV6-1 and TRBJ2-7; TRBD1 matches at 7 bases. Germline V gene data show CDR1 as MNHNS and CDR2 as SASEGT. Trimming at V came to 3 bases and at J to 6 bases, leaving 5 bases not matched to a gene. The CDR3 totals 13 residues. The CDR3 DNA sequence: TGTGCCAGCAGTGAGGGACAGCGACTCGAGCAGTACTTC. Protein: CASSEGQRLEQYF.

J is TRBJ2-2 and V is TRBV3-1 (or the pseudogene TRBV3-2); 8 bases agree with TRBD1. The CDR3 has 15 amino acids. Germline V gene data show CDR1 as LGHDT and CDR2 as YNNKEL (reference sequence). V was pared by 2 bases and J by 6 bases, with 5 bases of the junction left unmatched. The CDR3 sequence is CASSQQGAVAGELFF. The CDR3 coding sequence is TGTGCCAGCAGCCAACAGGGGGCAGTGGCCGGGGAGCTGTTTTTT.

The chain couples TRBV18 to TRBJ1-6, with a weak D call TRBD1 (6 bases). Germline lookup yields CDR1 KGHSH and CDR2 LQKENI. The V end was cut by 2 bases, the J end by 10 bases, with 6 bases between. CDR3 length: 12 residues. The CDR3 DNA reads as TGTGCCAGCTCACCAACAGGGTCACCCCTCCACTTT. Translating gives CASSPTGSPLHF.

The chain employs TRBV7-9 and TRBJ1-4; TRBD1 might be the D (5 bases). The CDR3 is made up of 15 amino acids. Germline CDR1 is SEHNR and CDR2 is FQNEAQ (reference sequence). V lost 2 bases, J lost 4 bases, and 11 bases lay in between. Here the CDR3 reads CASSLSPDINEKLFF. The DNA for the CDR3 is TGTGCCAGCAGCTTAAGTCCGGACATTAATGAAAAACTGTTTTTT. The full variable domain, with the rest looked up from reference TRBV7-9 and TRBJ1-4, is DTGVSQNPRHKITKRGQNVTFRCDPISEHNRLYWYRQTLGQGPEFLTYFQNEAQLEKSRLLSDRFSAERPKGSFSTLEIQRTEQGDSAMYLCASSLSPDINEKLFFGSGTQLSVL.

This clone was counted only a few times. The rearrangement joins TRBV5-5 to TRBJ1-6; D is possibly TRBD1 (5 bases). CDR3 length: 17 residues. V lost 0 bases and J lost 4, with 14 bases in between. CDR1 is SGHKS and CDR2 is YYEKEE in the germline V gene (reference sequence). The CDR3 here is CASSLDPQGPYNSPLHF. CDR3 coding DNA: TGTGCCAGCAGCTTGGATCCCCAGGGTCCTTATAATTCACCCCTCCACTTT.

V and J are TRBV3-1 (or the pseudogene TRBV3-2) and TRBJ2-3; D remains ambiguous. V lost 4 bases, J lost 6 bases, and 8 bases lay in between. This CDR3 is built from 12 residues. Germline CDR1 reads LGHDT; CDR2 reads YNNKEL (reference sequence). CDR3 nucleotides: TGTGCCAGCAGCCCCCAGAGGGATACGCAGTATTTT. This sequence encodes CASSPQRDTQYF.

The V and J genes are TRBV25-1 and TRBJ2-7, with D perhaps TRBD1 (6 bases). V shed 2 bases and J shed 3 bases, with 8 bases lying between them. The CDR3 sequence is 13 residues long. From germline, CDR1 is MGHDK and CDR2 SYGVNS. The CDR3 sequence: CASSEGGHYEQYF. The CDR3 coding sequence is TGTGCCAGCAGTGAAGGGGGCCACTACGAGCAGTACTTC.

This clone has just one count. The chain recombines TRBV2 with TRBJ2-1; 11 bases line up with TRBD2. The CDR3 length is 15 residues. V lost 6 bases and J lost 3; bases outside the gene matches: 4. Germline-derived CDR1 and CDR2 are SNHLY and FYNNEI. This CDR3 reads CASRSTSGGYNEQFF. The CDR3 nucleotides read TGTGCCAGCAGGTCTACTAGCGGGGGCTACAATGAGCAGTTCTTC.

The rearrangement links TRBV2 to TRBJ1-4; D gene unclear. The V and J ends lost 3 bases and 7 bases respectively, with 6 bases between them. The CDR3 covers 12 residues. CDR1 is SNHLY and CDR2 is FYNNEI in the germline V gene. The CDR3 spells CASSDDREKLFF. The CDR3 DNA is TGTGCCAGCAGTGACGACCGTGAAAAACTGTTTTTT.

The rearrangement links TRBV6-5 to TRBJ1-2; unclear D gene. CDR1 MNHEY and CDR2 SVGAGI come from the germline V gene. The CDR3 runs to 12 residues. The germline V and J ends were trimmed by 5 bases and 6 bases, with 10 bases remaining between them. CDR3 sequence (DNA): TGTGCCAGCAGTCAAAGGCGGGATGGCTACACCTTC. The encoded protein is CASSQRRDGYTF.

The rearrangement links TRBV5-1 to TRBJ1-6; 7 positions agree with TRBD1. V shed 1 base and J 5 bases; nucleotides not matched to a gene: 6. Per germline, CDR1 SGHRS and CDR2 YFSETQ. This CDR3 contains 16 residues. CDR3 bases: TGCGCCAGCAGCTTGATGACAGGGCTGGATAATTCACCCCTCCACTTT. Amino acids: CASSLMTGLDNSPLHF.

The V gene is TRBV27, the J gene TRBJ1-3, with D hard to call. Trimming removed 6 bases from V and 0 bases from J, with 6 bases in between. This CDR3 region has 13 residues. Germline lookup yields CDR1 MNHEY and CDR2 SMNVEV (reference sequence). The CDR3: CASRASSGNTIYF. CDR3 DNA sequence: TGTGCCAGCAGGGCCAGCTCTGGAAACACCATATATTTT.

The V call is TRBV5-1, the J call TRBJ2-7; 10 bases line up with TRBD1. Germline CDR1 is SGHRS and CDR2 is YFSETQ. Germline trimming cut 5 bases from V and 6 bases from J; bases unmatched to any gene: 8. The CDR3 consists of 14 residues. CDR3 coding DNA: TGCGCCAGCAGATCGGGGACAGGGGTTGCCGAGCAGTACTTC. Translated, it gives CASRSGTGVAEQYF.

This clone showed up just once. The chain uses TRBV11-2 and TRBJ2-7; 10 nucleotides match TRBD2. After removal of 5 bases from V and 7 bases from J, the junction contained 11 bases not matched to a gene. The CDR3 sequence is 15 residues long. Germline values: CDR1 SGHAT, CDR2 FQNNGV. The CDR3 here is CASSPVSGGAEEQYF. The CDR3 nucleotides read TGTGCCAGCAGCCCTGTGAGCGGGGGGGCGGAAGAGCAGTACTTC.

The chain employs TRBV12-3 or TRBV12-4 and TRBJ1-2; D uncertain. The germline V and J ends were trimmed by 6 bases and 5 bases, with 13 bases remaining between them. The CDR3 sequence is 13 residues long. CDR3 DNA: TGTGCCAGCAGCTCATCAGTGATATATGGCTACACCTTC. The encoded protein is CASSSSVIYGYTF.

The chain uses TRBV5-1 and TRBJ2-7, with D uncertain. There are 14 residues in the CDR3. Trimming took off 7 bases at V and 0 bases at J, with 14 bases between the two ends. The germline CDR1 and CDR2 sequences are SGHRS and YFSETQ. Here the CDR3 reads CASSFRTASYEQYF. The CDR3 bases are TGCGCCAGCTCATTTCGGACCGCCTCCTACGAGCAGTACTTC.

The CDR3 reads CASSLEATGGYTF. The CDR3 nucleotides read TGTGCCAGCAGCTTAGAGGCAACGGGGGGCTACACCTTC. This chain joins TRBV7-6 and TRBJ1-2; no clear D. The V gene lost 1 base and the J gene lost 8 bases, with 11 bases spanning the gap. This CDR3 spans 13 amino acids. CDR1 and CDR2 (germline): SGHVS, FNYEAQ.

This sequence joins TRBV3-1 (or the pseudogene TRBV3-2) and TRBJ1-3; no firm D call. CDR1 is LGHDT and CDR2 is YNNKEL in the germline V gene (reference sequence). This CDR3 comprises 13 residues. V was shortened by 4 bases and J by 1 base, with 5 bases between the two germline ends. In nucleotides, the CDR3 is TGTGCCAGCAGCCCCTCATCTGGAAACACCATATATTTT. Residues: CASSPSSGNTIYF.